The 9 T cell receptor beta chains below were found in one sample sequenced in a study of T cell responses to AZD1222 COVID-19 vaccine. Some clones are missing from TCRdb's copy, which holds only in-frame ones; the method was immunoSEQ multiplex PCR. The sample contains around 160,000 clones, about 91% of which appear only once. This sample comprised peripheral blood, obtained 28 days after the second AZD1222 dose. Source of these receptors: an adult who received the AZD1222 COVID-19 vaccine.

The chain links TRBV27 to TRBJ1-2; no clear D. CDR1 is MNHEY and CDR2 is SMNVEV in the germline V gene (reference sequence). V gave up 10 bases and J gave up 0 bases, with 18 bases separating them. The CDR3 is 15 amino acids. The CDR3 reads CATKVVAGSNYGYTF. CDR3 nucleotide sequence: TGTGCCACCAAGGTGGTTGCCGGTTCTAACTATGGCTACACCTTC.

V gene TRBV2 combines with J gene TRBJ1-2; no clear D gene. CDR3 length: 13 amino acids. The V end lost 6 bases, the J end lost 5 bases, and 13 bases lay between the germline ends. CDR1 SNHLY and CDR2 FYNNEI come from the germline V gene. The CDR3 sequence is CASSGRTAYGYTF. The CDR3 coding sequence is TGTGCCAGCAGCGGCAGGACCGCATATGGCTACACCTTC.

The chain employs TRBV19 and TRBJ2-7, with a weak D call TRBD1 (6 bases). Looked up from germline, CDR1 is LNHDA and CDR2 is SQIVND (reference sequence). This CDR3 spans 15 amino acids. Trimming shortened V by 4 bases and J by 3 bases, and 16 bases separated the two germline ends. As DNA, the CDR3 is TGTGCCAGTAGTAGGGCCAGGGGAAACATCTACGAGCAGTACTTC. Its protein is CASSRARGNIYEQYF.

The V call is TRBV2, the J call TRBJ1-5, with D maybe TRBD1 (5 bases). Germline V CDR1 and CDR2: SNHLY, FYNNEI. V was trimmed by 2 bases and J by 0 bases, leaving 8 bases between them. The CDR3 length is 15 residues. The CDR3 nucleotides read TGTGCCAGCAGTGAACTAAGGGGTAGCAATCAGCCCCAGCATTTT. It encodes CASSELRGSNQPQHF. Together with reference TRBV2 and TRBJ1-5, the CDR3 gives the full variable domain: EPEVTQTPSHQVTQMGQEVILRCVPISNHLYFYWYRQILGQKVEFLVSFYNNEISEKSEIFDDQFSVERPDGSNFTLKIRSTKLEDSAMYFCASSELRGSNQPQHFGDGTRLSIL.

There are a few counts of this clone. The chain couples TRBV4-3 to TRBJ2-1; 9 bases agree with TRBD1. Looked up from germline, CDR1 is LGHNA and CDR2 is YSLEER. The trim removed 0 bases at V and 7 bases at J, leaving 7 bases unmatched. The CDR3 covers 16 residues. CDR3 residues: CASSQEGTGRLNEQFF. The CDR3 DNA reads TGCGCCAGCAGCCAAGAAGGGACAGGGAGGTTGAATGAGCAGTTCTTC.

The chain combines TRBV7-8 with TRBJ1-3, with 10 positions matching TRBD1. The CDR3 is 16 residues long. The germline CDR1 and CDR2 sequences are SGHVS and FQNEAQ. V trimming: 2 bases; J trimming: 2 bases; junction bases outside the gene matches: 3. CDR3 sequence (DNA): TGTGCCAGCAGCTTAACTGGGACAGGGGCTGGAAACACCATATATTTT. Amino acids: CASSLTGTGAGNTIYF.

This sequence joins TRBV12-3 or TRBV12-4 and TRBJ1-2, with no clear D. There are 13 residues in the CDR3. The ends were cut back, 3 bases at V and 3 bases at J, with 8 bases in the middle. The DNA for the CDR3 is TGTGCCAGCAGTTTCGAGGCCTACTATGGCTACACCTTC. Amino acids: CASSFEAYYGYTF.

The chain employs TRBV5-1 and TRBJ2-7; 8 positions agree with TRBD2. The germline CDR1 and CDR2 sequences are SGHRS and YFSETQ. The V gene end was trimmed by 2 bases and the J gene end by 1 base; junction bases not matched to a gene: 5. This CDR3 has 15 amino acids. The CDR3 protein is CASSFSGTRSYEQYF. Here the CDR3 DNA reads TGCGCCAGCAGCTTTTCCGGGACTAGATCCTACGAGCAGTACTTC.

This sequence joins TRBV12-2 and TRBJ2-2; the DNA was not used to check the table's D call, TRBD2. TRBV12-2 is described as a pseudogene. The length of the CDR3 is 18 residues. CDR3 nucleotide sequence: TGTGCAAGTCGCTCATTCCGACGGAAATCGGGAAACACCGGGGAGCTGTTTTTT. Residues: CASRSFRRKSGNTGELFF.